This TCR beta chain comes out of a study of spatial heterogeneity in lung cancer. Whole-study context: The mean occurrence of each unique TCR and UMI combination in raw reads exceeded 9.5.

TCRdb re-called the 5' RACE reads through MiXCR, storing one row per CDR3 protein. The sample holds around 110,000 distinct CDR3 sequences, approximately 12% seen once. Trimming took 7 bases from V and 6 from J, leaving 18 bases between them. The CDR3 is 14 amino acids. CDR1 and CDR2 from the germline V gene are MDHEN and SYDVKM. Indicated time point: blood at routine non-recurrence follow-up after resection. No cells were sorted before sequencing. The whole RNA sequenced was extracted from tumor, nontumor lung or frozen PBMC. A remark on this clonotype: Its antigen is not known.

Whole-study results and caveats: Resection saw ubiquitous expanded tumor TCRs appear in blood more than follow-up did.

Sample: PBMCs, taken at follow-up. The TCR was taken from a male donor with early-stage non-small cell lung cancer. The rearrangement uses TRBV28 and TRBJ1-2, with a tentative D call TRBD1 (5 bases). The CDR3 DNA sequence: TGTGCCAGCACCTTAAGTAGGGACTGGCATGGCTACACCTTC. Protein sequence: CASTLSRDWHGYTF.